These 23 T cell receptor beta chains were all obtained from the same sample, sequenced in a study of radiation and T cells in renal cell carcinoma. Sequencing was performed with immunoSEQ multiplex PCR; in TCRdb, only in-frame clones are kept and a portion is missing. The profile shows about 78,000 clones, 89% of them singletons. Time point defined: blood 4 weeks post-SBRT, at nephrectomy. Described treatment: 15 Gy SBRT to primary tumor, nephrectomy 4 weeks later. Sequencing used blood, obtained from a patient whose treatment included radiotherapy and nephrectomy. The receptors here all came from a woman in her 70s with renal cell carcinoma.

The chain employs TRBV6-5 and TRBJ2-7; D is perhaps TRBD2 (6 bases). The CDR3 is made up of 13 amino acids. Germline V gene sequence: CDR1 MNHEY, CDR2 SVGAGI. The V end was cut by 8 bases, the J end by 0 bases, with 11 bases between. CDR3 residues: CASSRLGSYEQYF. As DNA, the CDR3 is TGTGCCAGCTCCAGACTAGGCTCCTACGAGCAGTACTTC.

On this clone itself: The identical CDR3 is also encoded by other nucleotide sequences in the sample. The chain uses TRBV11-2 and TRBJ1-2; D not certain. Trimming cost V 0 bases and J 6 bases, with 5 bases left between them. The CDR3 runs 12 residues. Per the germline V gene, CDR1 is SGHAT and CDR2 is FQNNGV. The CDR3 DNA reads as TGTGCCAGCAGCTTAGAAGGTGATGGCTACACCTTC. Residues: CASSLEGDGYTF.

The chain recombines TRBV7-8 with TRBJ1-2; TRBD1 matches 10 bases. The junction had 4 bases not matched to a gene; V was cut back by 5 bases and J by 1 base. The CDR3 totals 15 residues. The V gene's germline CDR1 is SGHVS and CDR2 FQNEAQ. CDR3 bases: TGTGCCAGCAGCCAAGGGACAGGGGTTAACTATGGCTACACCTTC. Protein sequence: CASSQGTGVNYGYTF.

This chain uses TRBV6-1 with TRBJ2-1; 8 nucleotides line up with TRBD2. Unmatched junction bases numbered 12, after V lost 6 bases and J lost 8 bases. The CDR3 totals 15 residues. Germline-derived CDR1 and CDR2 are MNHNS and SASEGT. CDR3 amino acids: CASRRERGGRDEQFF. CDR3 DNA: TGTGCCAGCAGAAGGGAACGGGGGGGGCGCGATGAGCAGTTCTTC.

There are a few counts of this clone. The chain employs TRBV27 and TRBJ2-3; 7 positions agree with TRBD2. In germline, CDR1 is MNHEY, CDR2 SMNVEV (reference sequence). V lost 8 bases and J lost 2; bases outside the gene matches: 4. The CDR3 has 13 amino acids. In DNA form, the CDR3 reads TGTGCCAGCGGGCGGGGGAACACAGATACGCAGTATTTT. It codes for CASGRGNTDTQYF.

This chain connects TRBV28 to TRBJ1-1; 7 nucleotides align to TRBD1. The trim removed 6 bases at V and 1 base at J, leaving 8 bases unmatched. There are 15 residues in the CDR3. Germline-derived CDR1 and CDR2 are MDHEN and SYDVKM. CDR3 amino acids: CASRIQGFRNTEAFF. CDR3 nucleotide sequence: TGTGCCAGCAGGATACAGGGGTTCAGGAACACTGAAGCTTTCTTT.

V gene TRBV27 combines with J gene TRBJ2-7; TRBD2 might be the D (7 bases). The germline V gene has CDR1 MNHEY and CDR2 SMNVEV (reference sequence). Trimming cost V 3 bases and J 0 bases, with 12 bases left between them. This CDR3 contains 15 residues. The CDR3 DNA reads TGTGCCAGCAGTTTTGACAGGACTAGCTCCTACGAGCAGTACTTC. Residues: CASSFDRTSSYEQYF.

V usage is TRBV4-1 and J usage is TRBJ1-2, with 9 positions matching TRBD1. The CDR3 is 16 amino acids. V gave up 1 base and J gave up 1 base; unmatched junction bases: 4. Germline V gene sequence: CDR1 MGHRA, CDR2 YSYEKL. CDR3 DNA: TGCGCCAGCAGCCAAGGGACAGGGGCCAGTAACTATGGCTACACCTTC. It translates to CASSQGTGASNYGYTF.

V and J are TRBV27 and TRBJ1-6, with TRBD1 identical over 7 bases. The trim removed 4 bases at V and 4 bases at J, leaving 10 bases unmatched. Germline CDR1 and CDR2: MNHEY and SMNVEV (reference sequence). This CDR3 is built from 17 residues. The CDR3 DNA reads TGTGCCAGCAGTTCCAGACAGGGACTTTCATATAATTCACCCCTCCACTTT. Translated, it gives CASSSRQGLSYNSPLHF.

A single count supports this clone. The chain carries TRBV6-1 and TRBJ1-1, with TRBD1 as a possible D gene (6 bases). The CDR3 sequence is 17 residues long. V was shortened by 0 bases and J by 5 bases, with 19 bases between the two germline ends. The germline CDR1 and CDR2 sequences are MNHNS and SASEGT. This CDR3 reads CASSEAQGRGARTEAFF. The CDR3 DNA reads as TGTGCCAGCAGTGAAGCGCAGGGTAGGGGGGCGCGGACTGAAGCTTTCTTT.

Comment on this clone: Additional DNA sequences in this sample encode the identical CDR3. The V and J genes are TRBV6-5 and TRBJ1-2; 8 positions agree with TRBD1. Losses at the gene ends were 2 bases for V and 5 bases for J; bases not matched to a gene: 1. The CDR3 consists of 13 residues. Germline CDR1 reads MNHEY; CDR2 reads SVGAGI. The CDR3 sequence is CASSYRQGYGYTF. For the CDR3, the DNA is TGTGCCAGCAGTTACCGACAGGGGTATGGCTACACCTTC.

The J gene is TRBJ1-1, the V gene TRBV9; D not certain. Germline CDR1 and CDR2: SGDLS and YYNGEE. The V gene lost 3 bases and the J gene lost 3 bases, with 9 bases spanning the gap. This CDR3 region has 13 residues. CDR3 coding DNA: TGTGCCAGCAGCGAGACCATGGACACTGAAGCTTTCTTT. As protein: CASSETMDTEAFF.

This clone was seen a single time. CDR3 residues: CASSRGQGSYEQYF. CDR3 DNA sequence: TGTGCCAGCTCACGGGGACAGGGGAGCTACGAGCAGTACTTC. This sequence joins TRBV18 and TRBJ2-7; TRBD1 agrees at 10 bases. Germline CDR1 KGHSH, CDR2 LQKENI. J lost 3 bases, V lost 4 bases, and 3 bases had no gene match. The CDR3 runs to 14 residues. Drawing the rest from reference TRBV18 and TRBJ2-7, the complete variable domain is NAGVMQNPRHLVRRRGQEARLRCSPMKGHSHVYWYRQLPEEGLKFMVYLQKENIIDESGMPKERFSAEFPKEGPSILRIQQVVRGDSAAYFCASSRGQGSYEQYFGPGTRLTVT.

A single count supports this clone. The chain joins TRBV11-3 to TRBJ1-1, with TRBD1 matching over 8 bases. This CDR3 spans 13 amino acids. The V and J ends lost 5 bases and 10 bases, in that order; junction bases with no gene match: 9. The germline gives CDR1 SGHNT, CDR2 YENEEA. The CDR3 here is CASSASKTGAAFF. Here the CDR3 DNA reads TGTGCCAGCAGCGCTTCCAAGACAGGGGCAGCTTTCTTT.

The rearrangement uses TRBV13 and TRBJ1-1; a weak D match, TRBD1 (5 bases). With 5 bases removed from V and 6 bases from J, the gap between germline ends came to 22 bases. This CDR3 contains 16 residues. Germline V CDR1 and CDR2: PRHDT, FYEKMQ (reference sequence). CDR3 in amino acids: CASSRRSGTGDAEAFF. CDR3 DNA: TGTGCCAGCAGCCGAAGATCCGGGACGGGGGACGCTGAAGCTTTCTTT.

V usage is TRBV18 and J usage is TRBJ2-7; 8 bases fit TRBD2. The V segment lost 1 base and the J segment 5 bases; nucleotides outside the gene matches: 4. The CDR3 contains 14 residues. Looked up from germline, CDR1 is KGHSH and CDR2 is LQKENI. The CDR3 spells CASSPRAGGNEQYF. The CDR3 DNA follows: TGTGCCAGCTCACCACGCGCGGGGGGAAACGAGCAGTACTTC.

The gene calls are TRBV4-3 and TRBJ2-1; no reliable D call. The germline CDR1 and CDR2 sequences are LGHNA and YSLEER. V was shortened by 0 bases and J by 2 bases, with 11 bases between the two germline ends. This CDR3 is 16 amino acids long. The CDR3 loop reads CASSQDAASAYNEQFF. Here the CDR3 DNA reads TGCGCCAGCAGCCAAGATGCGGCCTCGGCCTACAATGAGCAGTTCTTC.

A single count supports this clone. This rearrangement joins TRBV27 to TRBJ1-5, with D possibly TRBD1 on 6 matching bases. Trimming removed 3 bases at V and 3 bases at J, with 9 bases between. The CDR3 runs 14 residues. Germline V gene lookup returns CDR1 MNHEY and CDR2 SMNVEV (reference sequence). This CDR3 is CASSFSGANQPQHF. CDR3 in DNA: TGTGCCAGCAGTTTTTCGGGGGCCAATCAGCCCCAGCATTTT.

This rearrangement joins TRBV19 to TRBJ2-4; 9 bases align to TRBD1. The CDR3 covers 15 residues. J lost 7 bases, V lost 5 bases, and 9 bases had no gene match. Germline V gives CDR1 LNHDA, CDR2 SQIVND (reference sequence). CDR3 DNA sequence: TGTGCCAGTAGTCTCGCGACAGGGGGACGGAACATTCAGTACTTC. Translation gives CASSLATGGRNIQYF.

The chain couples TRBV5-8 to TRBJ2-2; TRBD1 matches at 7 bases. Germline V gives CDR1 SGHTS, CDR2 YDEGEE. Losses at the gene ends were 4 bases for V and 3 bases for J; bases not matched to a gene: 15. This CDR3 has 18 residues. The CDR3 region is CASSHLPPLTGYTGELFF. CDR3 in DNA: TGTGCCAGCAGCCACCTTCCCCCCTTGACAGGGTACACCGGGGAGCTGTTTTTT.

The rearrangement links TRBV25-1 to TRBJ2-7; 8 bases are shared with TRBD1. Unmatched junction bases numbered 3, after V lost 6 bases and J lost 2 bases. The germline V gene encodes CDR1 MGHDK and CDR2 SYGVNS. The CDR3 has 13 amino acids. The CDR3: CASSTGGPYEQYF. The CDR3 coding sequence is TGTGCCAGCAGCACAGGGGGGCCCTACGAGCAGTACTTC.

The rearrangement joins TRBV18 to TRBJ2-1; maybe TRBD2 (6 bases). Trimming took 5 bases from V and 1 from J, leaving 18 bases between them. The CDR3 has 17 residues. Germline-derived CDR1 and CDR2 are KGHSH and LQKENI. Here the CDR3 DNA reads TGTGCCAGCTCAGGCTTTTTAGGAGGGCTGTCCTACAATGAGCAGTTCTTC. Protein product: CASSGFLGGLSYNEQFF.

The V gene is TRBV18, the J gene TRBJ2-4; maybe TRBD1 (6 bases). Germline V lookup: CDR1 KGHSH, CDR2 LQKENI. Trimming cost V 3 bases and J 6 bases, with 15 bases left between them. The CDR3 is made up of 15 amino acids. The CDR3 is CASSPPPGAGNIQYF. CDR3 nucleotide sequence: TGTGCCAGCTCACCCCCTCCAGGGGCAGGAAACATTCAGTACTTC.